This TCR beta chain was sequenced for a study of PD-1 blockade in mismatch repair-deficient tumors. As for the study in general: Patients had over 10 mismatch repair-deficient cancer types, all previously treated and progressing.

Study results and limitations: Tumor-resident clones, often absent from pretreatment blood, expanded after pembrolizumab and then contracted.

PCR or immunohistochemistry showed mismatch repair deficiency in every enrolled patient. TCRs were sequenced from a few patients responding to pembrolizumab. Clones were sequenced by immunoSEQ multiplex PCR, and TCRdb holds only the in-frame ones, with some missing. The sample has under 150,000 clones, 88% seen once; the top ten hold over 9.5%. Points on this clone: Its target is not known.

The CDR3 is 14 amino acids. V was clipped by 7 bases and J by 0 bases, with 12 bases between them. The V gene's germline CDR1 is SEHNR and CDR2 FQNEAQ (reference sequence). This chain uses TRBV7-9 with TRBJ2-5, with D unresolved. The sequencing here drew on peripheral blood, taken approximately 72 weeks after starting pembrolizumab. The receptor was isolated from an adult with mismatch repair-deficient cancer. The DNA of the CDR3 is TGTGCCAGCACTGGAGCTCGGTACCAAGAGACCCAGTACTTC. Protein sequence: CASTGARYQETQYF.